The clone carrying this T cell receptor beta chain was recorded only once. Its antigen is as yet unknown. All patients were mismatch repair deficient, assessed by either PCR or immunohistochemistry. The data are from a study of PD-1 blockade in mismatch repair-deficient tumors. Study-level points and caveats: Tumor-resident clones, often undetectable pretreatment in blood, expanded then contracted after pembrolizumab.

In germline, CDR1 is MNHEY, CDR2 SMNVEV (reference sequence). The CDR3 sequence is 13 residues long. V gave up 3 bases and J gave up 5 bases, with 10 bases separating them. The table came from immunoSEQ multiplex PCR; TCRdb's copy has only in-frame clones and leaves some out. The sample shows 55,000 to 85,000 clones, around four fifths of them seen only once. This sequence was found in an adult with mismatch repair-deficient cancer. The starting material was peripheral blood, obtained 2 weeks after starting pembrolizumab. The V gene is TRBV27, the J gene TRBJ2-5; no definite D call. The CDR3 reads CASSLAGSETQYF. DNA for the CDR3: TGTGCCAGCAGTTTGGCTGGAAGTGAGACCCAGTACTTC.